This TCR beta chain was captured by sequencing in a study of blood T cell repertoires in COVID-19. Study at large: Specimens from acute and convalescent COVID-19 originated in the United States, Italy and Spain. PBMCs, B-cell-depleted T cells, or T cells were the source of the cDNA or gDNA that made up the material.

This clone has just a few counts. The germline CDR1 and CDR2 sequences are SGHDT and YYEEEE. The CDR3 runs 15 residues. The V end lost 1 base, the J end lost 0 bases, and 5 bases lay between the germline ends. A Seattle source enrolled patients during active infection and followed them longitudinally. Authors' processing steps: The assay estimated nucleated cells by amplifying reference gene primers. Assay: immunoSEQ multiplex PCR; the TCRdb copy retains only in-frame clones and omits some. D and trimming were read from the DNA, whereas the V and J calls and clone size are those reported in that table. Of some 400,000 clones in the sample, 87% were seen once.

This clonotype originated in a woman in her sixties or seventies with COVID-19, enrolled during active disease. The sample consisted of peripheral blood. V and J are TRBV5-6 and TRBJ2-6; D gene uncertain. CDR3 nucleotide sequence: TGTGCCAGCAGCTTGCTGTACTCTGGGGCCAACGTCCTGACTTTC. It encodes CASSLLYSGANVLTF.